These 16 T cell receptor beta chains originate from one sample sequenced in a study of Graves' ophthalmopathy and Graves' hyperthyroidism. The study amplified TCR beta CDR3 regions using RNA transcripts. Second-round multiplex PCR came after first-round RT-PCR with HTBI primers. TCRdb independently ran MiXCR on the multiplex PCR reads; one entry per CDR3 protein. Among about 500,000 distinct CDR3 sequences listed, about 35% were seen once. Sequencing input: peripheral blood or thyroid tissue (not recorded which). These receptors were taken from an adult man with Graves' hyperthyroidism.

The V and J genes are TRBV29-1 and TRBJ2-5, with 11 bases fitting TRBD1. The V gene end was trimmed by 8 bases and the J gene end by 5 bases; junction bases not matched to a gene: 7. The germline gives CDR1 SQVTM, CDR2 ANQGSEA. The CDR3 consists of 13 residues. CDR3 loop: CSIERDRGETQYF. The CDR3 nucleotides are TGCAGCATAGAGAGGGACAGGGGGGAGACCCAGTACTTC.

This clonotype occurred once. This chain's CDR3 is CASSSSGTSGSYEQYF. The CDR3 DNA is TGTGCCAGCAGCTCATCCGGGACTAGCGGGAGTTACGAGCAGTACTTC. The V and J genes are TRBV7-2 and TRBJ2-7, with 14 bases that match TRBD2. Germline V CDR1 and CDR2: SGHTA, FQGNSA. J gave up 4 bases and V 4 bases, and 6 bases lay outside the gene matches. This CDR3 is built from 16 residues.

The chain employs TRBV29-1 and TRBJ1-1, with TRBD1 identical over 10 bases. Trimming took 2 bases from V and 2 from J; bases not matched to a gene: 5. The CDR3 is made up of 15 amino acids. Germline CDR1 SQVTM, CDR2 ANQGSEA. In nucleotides, the CDR3 is TGCAGCGTTGAATGGGACAGGGGCATAAACACTGAAGCTTTCTTT. It encodes CSVEWDRGINTEAFF.

The chain employs TRBV10-2 and TRBJ2-1; D call uncertain. CDR3 length equals 17 residues. The V end lost 2 bases, the J end lost 6 bases, and 20 bases lay between the germline ends. Germline CDR1 reads WSHSY; CDR2 reads SAAADI. CDR3 sequence: CASSEPSLVGIGNEQFF. The CDR3 bases are TGCGCCAGCAGTGAGCCGAGTCTAGTGGGGATCGGCAATGAGCAGTTCTTC.

The rearrangement links TRBV12-3 or TRBV12-4 to TRBJ1-5; no definite D call. This CDR3 comprises 14 residues. V was clipped by 3 bases and J by 1 base, with 7 bases between them. CDR3 in amino acids: CASSLRQSNQPQHF. The CDR3 DNA is TGTGCCAGCAGTTTGAGGCAGAGCAATCAGCCCCAGCATTTT.

The chain joins TRBV7-6 to TRBJ2-7, with 8 bases fitting TRBD2. Trimming at V came to 1 base and at J to 6 bases, leaving 2 bases not matched to a gene. The V gene's germline CDR1 is SGHVS and CDR2 FNYEAQ. The CDR3 has 13 amino acids. The CDR3 sequence: CASSLVAGPEQYF. CDR3 in DNA: TGTGCCAGCAGCTTAGTAGCGGGGCCCGAGCAGTACTTC.

As to this clonotype: This may be a read error, as it is one base from a much larger clone. The chain uses TRBV12-3 or TRBV12-4 and TRBJ2-5; possibly TRBD2 for D (6 bases). The J call may be in error: the DNA end matches TRBJ2-1 better. The CDR3 consists of 14 residues. CDR3 coding DNA: TGTGCCAGCAGTTTTGCGGGACTGGGGGAGACCCAGTTCTTC. Translation gives CASSFAGLGETQFF.

Worth noting for this clonotype: Relative to the germline gene, one junction end is altered; a read error may explain this. DNA for the CDR3: TGTGCCAGCAGTTTACCCAATGAGCAGTTCTTC. Its translation is CASSLPNEQFF. V and J are TRBV24-1 and TRBJ2-1; D gene unclear. The CDR3 length is 11 residues. Germline V lookup: CDR1 KGHDR, CDR2 SFDVKD.

To note about this clonotype: One base away lies a much larger clone, so this may be a sequencing read error. The chain links TRBV7-9 to TRBJ2-5; weak D call: TRBD2 (5 bases). V lost 11 bases, J lost 2 bases, and 15 bases lay in between. Germline V CDR1 and CDR2: SEHNR, FQNEAQ (reference sequence). The CDR3 is 13 amino acids. The DNA for the CDR3 is TGTGCCGGTAGGCGGACGGGACAAGAGACCCAGTACTTC. This codes for CAGRRTGQETQYF.

In the case of this clonotype: A single base separates this from a much larger clone, so it may be a read error. The V and J genes are TRBV5-1 and TRBJ2-7; 11 bases align to TRBD2. The germline V gene encodes CDR1 SGHRS and CDR2 YFSETQ. The length of the CDR3 is 17 residues. The CDR3 sequence is CASSLDASGRRTYKQYF. Written as DNA, the CDR3 is TGCGCCAGCAGCCTGGATGCTAGCGGGAGGCGAACCTACAAGCAGTACTTC.

As for this clonotype: The junction differs from germline at one of its ends, possibly a read error. The rearrangement uses TRBV29-1 and TRBJ2-7, with TRBD1 matching 7 bases. CDR1 is SQVTM and CDR2 is ANQGSEA in the germline V gene. This CDR3 spans 12 amino acids. The CDR3 nucleotides are TGCAGCGTAAGACAGGGACCCTACGAGCGGTACTTC. Amino acid sequence: CSVRQGPYERYF.

The table lists this clonotype with a count of one. A much more abundant neighbour one base away suggests this may be a read error. The chain uses TRBV7-7 and TRBJ1-5, with D hard to call. Germline CDR1 SSHAT, CDR2 FNYEAQ (reference sequence). The CDR3 length is 17 residues. The CDR3 DNA is TGTGCTAGCAGCTCCCGGAACAGCCGGGGTAGCAATCAGCCCCAGCATTTT. This sequence encodes CASSSRNSRGSNQPQHF. The complete variable domain, with remaining parts taken from reference TRBV7-7 and TRBJ1-5, reads GAGVSQSPRYKVTKRGQDVTLRCDPISSHATLYWYQQALGQGPEFLTYFNYEAQPDKSGLPSDRFSAERPEGSISTLTIQRTEQRDSAMYRCASSSRNSRGSNQPQHFGDGTRLSIL.

J is TRBJ1-1 and V is TRBV29-1, with 7 bases matching TRBD1. The CDR3 consists of 15 residues. Germline V gives CDR1 SQVTM, CDR2 ANQGSEA. J lost 7 bases, V lost 3 bases, and 14 bases had no gene match. The DNA of the CDR3 is TGCAGCGTTGAGACCTACCGACAGGGAACGGGTGAAGCTTTCTTT. It codes for CSVETYRQGTGEAFF.

This clonotype was detected ten times or more. The chain links TRBV9 to TRBJ2-5; D gene uncertain. Trimming shortened V by 0 bases and J by 5 bases, and 8 bases separated the two germline ends. This CDR3 spans 13 amino acids. The V gene's germline CDR1 is SGDLS and CDR2 YYNGEE. The CDR3 protein is CASSVGVLETQYF. CDR3 nucleotides: TGTGCCAGCAGCGTAGGCGTTTTGGAGACCCAGTACTTC. The whole variable domain, remainder taken from reference TRBV9 and TRBJ2-5, is DSGVTQTPKHLITATGQRVTLRCSPRSGDLSVYWYQQSLDQGLQFLIQYYNGEERAKGNILERFSAQQFPDLHSELNLSSLELGDSALYFCASSVGVLETQYFGPGTRLLVL.

This clonotype has ten or more counts. V usage is TRBV20-1 and J usage is TRBJ1-5, with no clear D. Trimming removed 3 bases at V and 6 bases at J, with 9 bases between. In germline, CDR1 is DFQATT, CDR2 SNEGSKA (reference sequence). This CDR3 region has 12 residues. The CDR3 sequence: CSASKVIQPQHF. DNA of the CDR3: TGCAGTGCTAGTAAGGTTATTCAGCCCCAGCATTTT.

This clonotype was counted between two and nine times. V and J are TRBV2 and TRBJ2-2; either TRBD1 or TRBD2 may fit D (5 bases each). Germline V gene data show CDR1 as SNHLY and CDR2 as FYNNEI. This CDR3 spans 14 amino acids. V was pared by 7 bases and J by 0 bases, with 9 bases between. CDR3 in amino acids: CASKEDTNTGELFF. In DNA, the CDR3 is TGTGCCAGCAAGGAGGACACGAACACCGGGGAGCTGTTTTTT.